This TCR beta chain was recovered during a study of blood T cell repertoires in COVID-19 (dated by TCRdb to about 2020). Broadly, across the study: Collaborator samples came from the United States, Italy and Spain and covered acute and convalescent phases of COVID-19. Samples came from the ongoing ImmuneRACE study (first 160 participants) plus 1,254 subjects from 6 global collaborators. The prospective study material was composed of cDNA or gDNA derived from T cells, B-cell-depleted T cells, or PBMCs. Nearly every sample came with metadata listing a de-identified subject ID, COVID-19 status, age in years and sex. Deeply sampled blood TCRbeta repertoires from subjects exposed to, actively infected with, or recovered from COVID-19 were included in the dataset. HLA class I and class II types, where available, came from metadata supplied by the sample provider rather than from assay-based typing. The repertoires were released in a freely available public database intended as a resource for research on the immune response to SARS-CoV-2. Overall study results and their limits: The quantity of clinical and demographic metadata differed by source and by participant and was supplied without curation.

CDR1 and CDR2 are drawn from the germline V gene: SGDLS, YYNGEE. Trimming removed 1 base from V and 2 bases from J; the gene matches leave 3 bases unexplained. Counted from cysteine to phenylalanine, this CDR3 has 15 amino acids. Of the read, only the CDR3 DNA is kept; its 45 bases are in frame from base 1. TCRbeta CDR3 regions were amplified from genomic DNA using the immunoSEQ Assay, a bias-controlled multiplex PCR. The paper's data handling went like this. Within the assay, amplification of reference gene primers was used to estimate how many nucleated cells each sample contained. To quantify the absolute abundance of each unique TCRbeta CDR3 rearrangement, sequence reads were collapsed and filtered. Productive Simpson clonality was computed per sample as the square root of Simpson's diversity index over productive rearrangements. The table was pulled from immuneACCESS by TCRdb, which kept in-frame rearrangements only. Such tables lose some clones; where checked, under half of the loss comes from unresolved V genes, and the rest has no known cause. The V and J calls and clone size were taken over from that table, and D and trimming were inferred from the DNA. In all, the sample holds fewer than 300,000 clones, and about nine tenths of those were seen once. The ten largest make up less than 20% of the sample.

Of note for this clone: The antigen it binds to is not known. No base qualities exist here, and no much larger clone lies one base off it.

Participants in the prospective study were enrolled through a virtual design, were aged about 18 to 100 years, and lived in fewer than 30 United States geographic areas. Cohort assignment in the prospective study relied on participant-reported clinical history from a screening survey and a study questionnaire. ImmuneRACE Cohort 3 recovered participants were defined by two consecutive negative NP/OP PCR tests, healthcare professional clearance, or symptom resolution. Mobile phlebotomists in the prospective study collected whole blood, serum and a nasopharyngeal or oropharyngeal swab from every participant. Over a roughly two-month period, participants in the prospective study had the option of providing additional blood draws and questionnaires. Before DNA extraction, blood samples from the prospective study were shipped at room temperature or frozen.

The receptor was derived from a man aged 18-30 years who had recovered from COVID-19. The chain uses TRBV9 and TRBJ2-7, with 10 bases in between that match TRBD2. The sample taken for sequencing was PBMCs or T cells enriched from blood (not recorded which). The CDR3 region has the sequence CASSVTSGVAYEQYF. The sequenced DNA: TGTGCCAGCAGCGTAACTAGCGGGGTTGCCTACGAGCAGTACTTC.